This T cell receptor beta chain was sequenced for a study of beta chain features in type 1 diabetes. Study information: Cell yields, age and gender were similar between patients and healthy donors. Overall study results and limits: Any PCR bias toward short templates would affect both groups alike. Any HLA effect on TCRB rearrangement was left unresolved by small sub-analyses.

V lost 2 bases and J lost 1, with 9 bases in between. The length of the CDR3 is 14 residues. Looked up from germline, CDR1 is LGHNA and CDR2 is YSLEER. Via CD45RO/CCR7/CD25/CD127/CD95/CD27, cells of the CD4+ naive, central memory, regulatory and stem cell-like memory subsets were sorted. Worth noting for this clone: Its matching antigen is unknown.

Sequencing targeted expressed TCRB transcripts, as all isolated RNA had been reverse transcribed. Clones were sequenced by immunoSEQ multiplex PCR, and TCRdb holds only the in-frame ones, with some missing. The data contain roughly 450,000 clones, roughly 13% of them singletons. The receptor was derived from a young man in good health. Sequencing was carried out using naive CD4+ T cells from blood. This chain uses TRBV4-3 with TRBJ2-7; D remains ambiguous. The CDR3 DNA reads as TGCGCCAGCAGCCAATTGATGAGGTCCTACGAGCAGTACTTC. This gives the protein CASSQLMRSYEQYF.